The 26 T cell receptor beta chains reported below all come from one sample, sequenced in a study of cytomegalovirus exposure and HLA in healthy donors (TCRdb year 2017). Library prep was done by the immunoSEQ multiplex PCR assay. A mixture of 60 forward primers for TCR Vbeta segments and 13 reverse primers for TCR Jbeta segments was used in the multiplex PCR. TCRdb obtained this table from immuneACCESS and retained in-frame rearrangements with V and J assigned. These tables miss some clones; where compared with another copy, unresolved V genes account for less than half of the shortfall, and the remainder is unexplained. This sample comprises around 94,000 clones, about 74% of them detected only once. Around 9.6% of the sample is in the top ten clones. The sequenced material came from PBMCs. These receptors all stem from a male donor in good health and CMV-seropositive.

The J gene is TRBJ1-1, the V gene TRBV6-1; D is undetermined. There are 12 residues in the CDR3. Germline V CDR1 and CDR2: MNHNS, SASEGT. Trimming took 7 bases from V and 2 from J, leaving 8 bases between them. The CDR3, as DNA: TGTGCCAGCATGGCGGATAACACTGAAGCTTTCTTT. This gives the protein CASMADNTEAFF.

This clone was found a few times. The chain links TRBV19 to TRBJ2-5; D is undetermined. The germline CDR1 and CDR2 sequences are LNHDA and SQIVND (reference sequence). The ends were cut back, 2 bases at V and 3 bases at J, with 19 bases in the middle. This CDR3 is 17 amino acids long. CDR3 nucleotides: TGTGCCAGTAGTATACGCGGTGATGCGAGAATGGAAGAGACCCAGTACTTC. This gives the protein CASSIRGDARMEETQYF.

The J gene is TRBJ2-5, the V gene TRBV18; D may be TRBD1 (6 bases). The J call is in doubt because the DNA end fits TRBJ2-7 better. This CDR3 comprises 16 residues. The germline CDR1 and CDR2 sequences are KGHSH and LQKENI. The CDR3 nucleotides are TGTGCCAGCTCGCCGACAGGAACCCCAGTGGTCTACGAGCAGTACTTC. Translating gives CASSPTGTPVVYEQYF.

CDR3 sequence: CASKRGIGELFF. The CDR3 DNA sequence: TGTGCCAGCAAAAGGGGGATTGGGGAGCTGTTTTTT. This chain links TRBV19 with TRBJ2-2; D is possibly TRBD1 (6 bases). Between the trimmed V and J ends, which lost 9 bases and 8 bases, there was a span of 13 bases. The CDR3 runs 12 residues. Germline V gene data show CDR1 as LNHDA and CDR2 as SQIVND (reference sequence).

The chain employs TRBV5-1 and TRBJ2-5, with TRBD1 identical over 10 bases. TRBJ2-7 matches the DNA end more closely, so the J call is doubtful. This CDR3 has 15 residues. CDR1 and CDR2 from the germline V gene are SGHRS and YFSETQ. The CDR3 is CASSSGGTGVYEQYF. The CDR3, as DNA: TGCGCCAGCAGCTCGGGGGGGACAGGGGTCTACGAGCAGTACTTC.

This chain links TRBV19 with TRBJ2-3, with 8 bases fitting TRBD1. This CDR3 comprises 16 residues. Germline lookup yields CDR1 LNHDA and CDR2 SQIVND (reference sequence). V was pared by 5 bases and J by 6 bases, with 13 bases of the junction left unmatched. The CDR3 DNA follows: TGTGCCAGTAGTCTAAAATCCAGGGGGCGAGGTGATACGCAGTATTTT. Translation: CASSLKSRGRGDTQYF.

CDR3 sequence reads: CSVGGAGGSGEQFF. CDR3 bases: TGCAGCGTTGGGGGAGCGGGAGGCTCCGGGGAGCAGTTCTTC. The genes are TRBV29-1 and TRBJ2-1, with TRBD2 matching 9 bases. The germline V gene encodes CDR1 SQVTM and CDR2 ANQGSEA. This CDR3 is 14 amino acids long. V gave up 4 bases and J gave up 10 bases; unmatched junction bases: 11.

The J gene is TRBJ2-3, the V gene TRBV6-4, with a tentative D call TRBD1 (6 bases). Germline V lookup: CDR1 MRHNA, CDR2 SNTAGT. V lost 10 bases, J lost 10 bases, and 15 bases lay in between. There are 11 residues in the CDR3. CDR3 nucleotide sequence: TGTGCCATCCCCGGAACAGGGCCGCAGTATTTT. Translation gives CAIPGTGPQYF.

This clone was seen once. The V gene is TRBV19, the J gene TRBJ1-2; 7 bases are shared with TRBD1. J lost 8 bases, V lost 2 bases, and 5 bases had no gene match. The CDR3 runs to 13 residues. Germline V gene lookup returns CDR1 LNHDA and CDR2 SQIVND (reference sequence). Written as DNA, the CDR3 is TGTGCCAGTAGTATACCGACAGGGCGAGGCTACACCTTC. It encodes CASSIPTGRGYTF.

This clone has only one observation. The chain employs TRBV7-2 and TRBJ2-5; 7 bases match TRBD1. CDR1 and CDR2 from the germline V gene are SGHTA and FQGNSA. The CDR3 has 16 residues. The V segment lost 6 bases and the J segment 2 bases; nucleotides outside the gene matches: 12. CDR3 sequence reads: CASRTTGAIDQETQYF. CDR3 coding DNA: TGTGCCAGCAGGACCACAGGGGCCATAGATCAAGAGACCCAGTACTTC.

Notes on this clone: Different DNA sequences within this sample yield the same CDR3. This chain links TRBV19 with TRBJ1-5; tentatively, D is TRBD1 (6 bases). This CDR3 is 15 amino acids long. The germline gives CDR1 LNHDA, CDR2 SQIVND (reference sequence). Trimming cost V 6 bases and J 5 bases, with 17 bases left between them. This CDR3 is CASSPDGQGYQPQHF. The CDR3 DNA sequence: TGTGCCAGTAGCCCAGACGGGCAGGGGTATCAGCCCCAGCATTTT.

This clone was seen at least ten times. The chain couples TRBV5-8 to TRBJ1-2; D may be TRBD1 (5 bases). V shed 4 bases and J shed 5 bases, with 9 bases lying between them. CDR1 and CDR2 from the germline V gene are SGHTS and YDEGEE. CDR3 size: 12 residues. The CDR3 nucleotides are TGTGCCAGCAGCATCAGACAGTATGGCTACACCTTC. The encoded protein is CASSIRQYGYTF.

The chain carries TRBV7-2 and TRBJ2-7; 7 positions match TRBD1. This CDR3 comprises 14 residues. Germline assignment: CDR1 SGHTA and CDR2 FQGNSA. Trimming cost V 3 bases and J 2 bases; bases outside gene matches: 4. The CDR3 reads CASSLGTAPYEQYF. The DNA for the CDR3 is TGTGCCAGCAGCTTGGGGACAGCCCCCTACGAGCAGTACTTC.

The chain uses TRBV7-2 and TRBJ1-3; weak D call: TRBD1 (5 bases). From germline, CDR1 is SGHTA and CDR2 FQGNSA. The CDR3 is 15 amino acids. V was shortened by 1 base and J by 4 bases, with 11 bases between the two germline ends. CDR3 region: CASSLGPGRGNTIYF. Written as DNA, the CDR3 is TGTGCCAGCAGCTTAGGTCCAGGGAGGGGAAACACCATATATTTT.

This chain connects TRBV5-6 to TRBJ1-1; D might be TRBD1 (5 bases). Germline CDR1 is SGHDT and CDR2 is YYEEEE. The CDR3 spans 13 residues. Trimming pared 7 bases from V and 1 base from J, leaving 11 bases between. The CDR3 DNA is TGTGCCAGCGGACCGACAGAGAACACTGAAGCTTTCTTT. It yields the protein CASGPTENTEAFF.

The rearrangement uses TRBV6-1 and TRBJ2-3, with 14 bases lining up with TRBD2. V was clipped by 3 bases and J by 5 bases; unmatched bases: 13. The germline gives CDR1 MNHNS, CDR2 SASEGT. CDR3 size: 19 residues. CDR3 in amino acids: CASSDGWWTSGRRGDTQYF. The CDR3 nucleotides read TGTGCCAGCAGTGATGGGTGGTGGACTAGCGGGAGGAGGGGAGATACGCAGTATTTT.

The sample holds one count of this clone. The J gene is TRBJ2-3, the V gene TRBV6-6; D is perhaps TRBD1 (6 bases). Germline CDR1 is MNHNY and CDR2 is SVGAGI (reference sequence). The V end was cut by 8 bases, the J end by 4 bases, with 13 bases between. The CDR3 length is 13 residues. CDR3 in amino acids: CASLRQDSDTQYF. The CDR3 nucleotides are TGTGCCAGCCTCCGACAGGATTCAGATACGCAGTATTTT.

The chain combines TRBV5-1 with TRBJ2-7, with a weak D call TRBD2 (6 bases). Trimming pared 4 bases from V and 6 bases from J, leaving 20 bases between. Germline V gene data show CDR1 as SGHRS and CDR2 as YFSETQ. The CDR3 is made up of 15 amino acids. Here the CDR3 DNA reads TGCGCCAGCAGCCCAAGCTCGGGGGTGGAGGGCGAGCAGTACTTC. Its protein is CASSPSSGVEGEQYF.

The chain links TRBV18 to TRBJ2-3; TRBD2 matches 9 bases. V shed 3 bases, J shed 3 bases, and the junction held 4 bases outside the gene matches. The CDR3 runs to 15 residues. Germline V gene lookup returns CDR1 KGHSH and CDR2 LQKENI. CDR3: CASSPKRGATDTQYF. In DNA form, the CDR3 reads TGTGCCAGCTCACCGAAGCGGGGGGCGACAGATACGCAGTATTTT.

This clone was seen a single time. The V gene is TRBV28, the J gene TRBJ1-5; a possible D gene is TRBD1 (5 bases). There are 12 residues in the CDR3. Trimming left V 7 bases short and J 6 bases short, with 10 bases between. CDR1 is MDHEN and CDR2 is SYDVKM in the germline V gene. The CDR3, as DNA: TGTGCCAGCACCCTGGGGGGTCAGCCCCAGCATTTT. It specifies CASTLGGQPQHF.

The V and J genes are TRBV9 and TRBJ2-3; 7 bases line up with TRBD1. The germline CDR1 and CDR2 sequences are SGDLS and YYNGEE. This CDR3 region has 16 residues. The junction had 9 bases not matched to a gene; V was cut back by 4 bases and J by 1 base. The CDR3 region has the DNA TGTGCCAGCAGCCCCAGGACAGGTGACGGCACAGATACGCAGTATTTT. This encodes CASSPRTGDGTDTQYF. The variable domain in full, with the rest retrieved from reference TRBV9 and TRBJ2-3, is DSGVTQTPKHLITATGQRVTLRCSPRSGDLSVYWYQQSLDQGLQFLIQYYNGEERAKGNILERFSAQQFPDLHSELNLSSLELGDSALYFCASSPRTGDGTDTQYFGPGTRLTVL.

The rearrangement links TRBV7-3 to TRBJ2-1; 9 bases are shared with TRBD2. The J segment lost 3 bases and the V segment lost 3 bases, leaving 3 bases of the junction unmatched. The germline V gene encodes CDR1 SGHTA and CDR2 FQGTGA. This CDR3 has 15 residues. Here the CDR3 DNA reads TGTGCCAGCAGCTTGACTAGCGGCCTCTACAATGAGCAGTTCTTC. It codes for CASSLTSGLYNEQFF. The whole variable domain, filled in from reference TRBV7-3 and TRBJ2-1, reads GAGVSQTPSNKVTEKGKYVELRCDPISGHTALYWYRQSLGQGPEFLIYFQGTGAADDSGLPNDRFFAVRPEGSVSTLKIQRTERGDSAVYLCASSLTSGLYNEQFFGPGTRLTVL.

This chain links TRBV27 with TRBJ2-2; the match to TRBD2 covers 7 bases. CDR3 length: 15 residues. Trimming cost V 3 bases and J 3 bases; bases outside gene matches: 4. Germline values: CDR1 MNHEY, CDR2 SMNVEV (reference sequence). The CDR3 reads CASSLGTTHTGELFF. CDR3 bases: TGTGCCAGCAGTTTGGGGACTACTCACACCGGGGAGCTGTTTTTT.

In nucleotides, the CDR3 is TGTGCCAGCAGCTTAGGCCGACTAGCGGGAATTAGCAATGAGCAGTTCTTC. Protein sequence: CASSLGRLAGISNEQFF. V usage is TRBV11-1 and J usage is TRBJ2-1, with 11 bases aligning to TRBD2. The CDR3 extends over 17 amino acids. Germline CDR1 and CDR2: SGHAT and FQDESV (reference sequence). The V segment lost 1 base and the J segment 6 bases; nucleotides outside the gene matches: 8. The full variable domain, in which reference TRBV11-1 and TRBJ2-1 provide the parts outside the CDR3, is EAEVAQSPRYKITEKSQAVAFWCDPISGHATLYWYRQILGQGPELLVQFQDESVVDDSQLPKDRFSAERLKGVDSTLKIQPAELGDSAMYLCASSLGRLAGISNEQFFGPGTRLTVL.

The chain couples TRBV19 to TRBJ1-2, with 8 bases identical to TRBD1. Trimming took 0 bases from V and 10 from J; bases not matched to a gene: 10. Germline CDR1 reads LNHDA; CDR2 reads SQIVND (reference sequence). CDR3 length equals 15 residues. The DNA for the CDR3 is TGTGCCAGTAGTATAGACCCCACTGGACAGGGTCCCTACACCTTC. Protein: CASSIDPTGQGPYTF.

The sample holds a few counts of this clone. The chain carries TRBV28 and TRBJ1-1; 7 bases map to TRBD1. The CDR3 is 12 residues long. Germline CDR1 MDHEN, CDR2 SYDVKM. The J segment lost 7 bases and the V segment lost 6 bases, leaving 5 bases of the junction unmatched. The CDR3, as DNA: TGTGCCAGCAGAGACAGGGACGGTGAAGCTTTCTTT. This encodes CASRDRDGEAFF.